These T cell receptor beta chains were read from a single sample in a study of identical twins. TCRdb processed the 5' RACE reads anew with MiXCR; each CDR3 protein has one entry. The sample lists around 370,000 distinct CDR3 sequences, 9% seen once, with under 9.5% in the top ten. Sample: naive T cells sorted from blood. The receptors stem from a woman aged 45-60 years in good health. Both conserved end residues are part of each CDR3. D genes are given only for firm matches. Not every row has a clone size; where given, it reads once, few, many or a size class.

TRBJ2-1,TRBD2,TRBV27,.,TGTGCCAGCAGTTTCTCGAAGGGAGTAGCGGGAGGGAACGAGCAGTTCTTC,CASSFSKGVAGGNEQFF
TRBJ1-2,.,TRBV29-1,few,TGCAGCGTTACCCCTTCGGACTATGGCTACACCTTC,CSVTPSDYGYTF
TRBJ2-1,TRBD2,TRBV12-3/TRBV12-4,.,TGTGCCAGCAGACCTACTAGCGGGACAAACAATGAGCAGTTCTTC,CASRPTSGTNNEQFF
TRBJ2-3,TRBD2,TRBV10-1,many,TGCGCCAGCAGTGAGTCGCCTAGCGGGACCACAGATACGCAGTATTTT,CASSESPSGTTDTQYF
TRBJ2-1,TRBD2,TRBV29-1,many,TGCAGCGTTTTACTAGCGGGAGGGCCCCGGGAGCAGTTCTTC,CSVLLAGGPREQFF
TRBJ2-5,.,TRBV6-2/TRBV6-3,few,TGTGCCAGCCAAAGGAGGGAGACCCAGTACTTC,CASQRRETQYF
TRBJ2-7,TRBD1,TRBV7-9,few,TGTGCCAGCAGCCTATACTCCGGGACAGGAGCTTACGAGCAGTACTTC,CASSLYSGTGAYEQYF
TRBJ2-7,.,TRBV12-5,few,TGTGCTAGTGGTTTCCACAGGGCACACGAGCAGTACTTC,CASGFHRAHEQYF
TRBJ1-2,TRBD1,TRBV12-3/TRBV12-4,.,TGTGCCAGCAGTTTAGGGGCGACAGGGACCGGCTACACCTTC,CASSLGATGTGYTF
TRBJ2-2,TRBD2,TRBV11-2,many,TGTGCCAGCAGCTATACTAGCGGGTCGAACACCGGGGAGCTGTTTTTT,CASSYTSGSNTGELFF
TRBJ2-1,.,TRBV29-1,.,TGCAGCGTCCTCATGACTAGTGGGGGTGAGCAGTTCTTC,CSVLMTSGGEQFF
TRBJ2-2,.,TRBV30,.,TGTGCCTGCCCCGGGGCCCACAACACCGGGGAGCTGTTTTTT,CACPGAHNTGELFF
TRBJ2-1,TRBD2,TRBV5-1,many,TGCGCCAGCAGCCTGGGACTAGCGGTCCCGGATGAGCAGTTCTTC,CASSLGLAVPDEQFF
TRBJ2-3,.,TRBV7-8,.,TGTGCCAGCAGCCCACCCGGTGGGGTTACGCAGTATTTT,CASSPPGGVTQYF
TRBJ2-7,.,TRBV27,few,TGTGCCAGCAGGCCAAGATCTTACTTTACCTACGAGCAGTACTTC,CASRPRSYFTYEQYF
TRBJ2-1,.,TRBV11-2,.,TGTGCCAGCAGCCCCCAGGAATTC,CASSPQEF
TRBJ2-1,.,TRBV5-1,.,TGCGCCAGCAGAGCCGGGGGGCCCCGAGGTGAGCAGTTCTTC,CASRAGGPRGEQFF
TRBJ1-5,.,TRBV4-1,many,TGCGCCAGCAGCCAGCAGGCTGGGGGCGCCGGCAATCAGCCCCAGCATTTT,CASSQQAGGAGNQPQHF
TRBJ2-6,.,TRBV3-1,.,TGTGCCAGCAGCGCACTAGACAGGTCTGGGGCCAACGTCCTGACTTTC,CASSALDRSGANVLTF
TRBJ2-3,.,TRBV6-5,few,TGTGCCAGCAAAGGTGGGGGCACAGATACGCAGTATTTT,CASKGGGTDTQYF
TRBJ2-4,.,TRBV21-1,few,TGTGCCAGCAGCCTGGGGAAGGATTTACTAGCCAAAAACATTCAGTACTTC,CASSLGKDLLAKNIQYF
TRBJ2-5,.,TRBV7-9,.,TGTGCCAGCAGCCTAGACTACCAAGAGACCCAGTACTTC,CASSLDYQETQYF
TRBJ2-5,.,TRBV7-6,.,TGTGCCAGCAGCTTACAACAGGGCAGGGAGACCCAGTACTTC,CASSLQQGRETQYF
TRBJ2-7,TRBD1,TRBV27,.,TGTGCCAGCAGTCCCCGGACAGGGGAGTACGAGCAGTACTTC,CASSPRTGEYEQYF
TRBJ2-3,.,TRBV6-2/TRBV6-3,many,TGTGCCAGCAGTTACACCGGCGGGACTGGCACAGATACGCAGTATTTT,CASSYTGGTGTDTQYF
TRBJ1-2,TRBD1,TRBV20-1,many,TGCAGCGACGGAGGACAGGGGTCCGGTGGCTACACCTTC,CSDGGQGSGGYTF
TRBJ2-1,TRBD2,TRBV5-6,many,TGTGCCAGCTTGGGCCAGCGGGACTACAATGAGCAGTTCTTC,CASLGQRDYNEQFF
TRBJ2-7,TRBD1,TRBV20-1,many,TGCAGTGCTAGGTCGGGGCAGGGGGTCTACGAGCAGTACTTC,CSARSGQGVYEQYF
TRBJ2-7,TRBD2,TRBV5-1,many,TGTGCCAGCAGCTTAGCGGGAGGGCCATACGAGCAGTACTTC,CASSLAGGPYEQYF
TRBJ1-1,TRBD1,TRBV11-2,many,TGTGCCAGCAACCAGCTTCGGACAGGGAACACTGAAGCTTTCTTT,CASNQLRTGNTEAFF
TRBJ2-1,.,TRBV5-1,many,TGCGCCAGCAGCTTCGACGGTTACAATGAGCAGTTCTTC,CASSFDGYNEQFF
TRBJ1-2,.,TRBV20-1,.,TGCAGTGCTAGAGCCCTAGGGGGGAACGGTCACTATGGCTACACCTTC,CSARALGGNGHYGYTF
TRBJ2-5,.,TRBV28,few,TGTGCCAGCAGTGCGGTGGACCGACAAGAGACCCAGTACTTC,CASSAVDRQETQYF
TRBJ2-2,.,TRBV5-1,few,TGCGCCAGCACATTGATACAGTCAGGCACCGGGGAGCTGTTTTTT,CASTLIQSGTGELFF
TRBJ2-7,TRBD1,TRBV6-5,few,TGTGCCAGCAGTTCCACTCCCGGGACAGACTATTACGAGCAGTACTTC,CASSSTPGTDYYEQYF
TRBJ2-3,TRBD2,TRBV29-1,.,TGCAGCGTTAACGGCGGGAGGCCCGCAGATACGCAGTATTTT,CSVNGGRPADTQYF
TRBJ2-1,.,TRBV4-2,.,TGTGCCAGCAGCCTCCACGCCCCTGACAATGAGCAGTTCTTC,CASSLHAPDNEQFF
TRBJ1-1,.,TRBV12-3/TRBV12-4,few,TGTGCCAGCCTGGGGGGGACTGAAGCTTTCTTT,CASLGGTEAFF
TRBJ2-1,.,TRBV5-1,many,TGCGCCAGCAGCGTATCCTACAATGAGCAGTTCTTC,CASSVSYNEQFF
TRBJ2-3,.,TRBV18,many,TGTGCCAGCTCACCAATTCCAGGGTTCGCAGATACGCAGTATTTT,CASSPIPGFADTQYF
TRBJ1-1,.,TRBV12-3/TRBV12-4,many,TGTGCCAGCAGTTTCCCCGCGGGGCCGAACACTGAAGCTTTCTTT,CASSFPAGPNTEAFF
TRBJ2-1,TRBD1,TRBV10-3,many,TGTGCCATCAGTGGTACCGGGACAGGGAGTTGGGAGCAGTTCTTC,CAISGTGTGSWEQFF
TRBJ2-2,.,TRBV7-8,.,TGTGCCAGCACCTACAATAGTTTCTACACCGGGGAGCTGTTTTTT,CASTYNSFYTGELFF
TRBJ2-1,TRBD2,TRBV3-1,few,TGTGCCAGCAGCCAAAAACTAGCGGGCAGGGGTGAGCAGTTCTTC,CASSQKLAGRGEQFF
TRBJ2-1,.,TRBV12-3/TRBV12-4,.,TGTGCCAGCGGCGGGGCGGGGTCCTACAATGAGCAGTTCTTC,CASGGAGSYNEQFF
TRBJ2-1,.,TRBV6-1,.,TGTGCCAGCAGTGAAATTCTGGGACGTCTCAATGAGCAGTTCTTC,CASSEILGRLNEQFF
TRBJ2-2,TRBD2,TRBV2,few,TGTGCCAGCAGTGACATAGCGGGAGGGCCCGGGGAGCTGTTTTTT,CASSDIAGGPGELFF
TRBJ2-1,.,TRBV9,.,TGTGCCAGCAGCGGATTTAGTGGCAATGAGCAGTTCTTC,CASSGFSGNEQFF
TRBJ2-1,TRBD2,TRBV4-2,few,TGTGCCAGCAGCCAAGTGGTAGCGGGAGGGATCAATGAGCAGTTCTTC,CASSQVVAGGINEQFF
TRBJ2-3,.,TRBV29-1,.,TGCAGCGTTGTATTAGCGAGTACTTCTGCACGGGATTTT,CSVVLASTSARDF
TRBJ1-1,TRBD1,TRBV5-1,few,TGCGCCAGCAGCTCCGGACAGGGGCAGAAGAGGTACACTGAAGCTTTCTTT,CASSSGQGQKRYTEAFF
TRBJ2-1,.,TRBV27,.,TGTGCCAGCAGTTCGTTCGGGAGCGCCTATAATGAGCAGTTCTTC,CASSSFGSAYNEQFF
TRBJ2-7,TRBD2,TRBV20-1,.,TGCAGTGCCCCGGTAGCGGGGCCCTCCTACGAGCAGTACTTC,CSAPVAGPSYEQYF
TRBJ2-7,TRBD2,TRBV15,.,TGTGCCACCAGCAGAGATCGCGGGAGGGCCAATTACGAGCAGTACTTC,CATSRDRGRANYEQYF
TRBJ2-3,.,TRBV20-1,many,TGCAGTGCTAGAAACGCGGGTGGGGGCACAGATACGCAGTATTTT,CSARNAGGGTDTQYF
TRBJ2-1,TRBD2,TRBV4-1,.,TGCGCCAGCAGCCAAGAGGCGACTAGCGGGATAGGTGAGCAGTTCTTC,CASSQEATSGIGEQFF
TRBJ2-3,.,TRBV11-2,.,TGTGCCAGCACGGCCACCCATAGCACAGATACGCAGTATTTT,CASTATHSTDTQYF
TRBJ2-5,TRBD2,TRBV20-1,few,TGCAGTGCTTCAGTCCTTTCGTCGGGAGGCCCAGAGACCCAGTACTTC,CSASVLSSGGPETQYF
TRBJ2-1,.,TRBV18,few,TGTGCCAGCTCACTCGCCGCCGGACGTGAGCAGTTCTTC,CASSLAAGREQFF